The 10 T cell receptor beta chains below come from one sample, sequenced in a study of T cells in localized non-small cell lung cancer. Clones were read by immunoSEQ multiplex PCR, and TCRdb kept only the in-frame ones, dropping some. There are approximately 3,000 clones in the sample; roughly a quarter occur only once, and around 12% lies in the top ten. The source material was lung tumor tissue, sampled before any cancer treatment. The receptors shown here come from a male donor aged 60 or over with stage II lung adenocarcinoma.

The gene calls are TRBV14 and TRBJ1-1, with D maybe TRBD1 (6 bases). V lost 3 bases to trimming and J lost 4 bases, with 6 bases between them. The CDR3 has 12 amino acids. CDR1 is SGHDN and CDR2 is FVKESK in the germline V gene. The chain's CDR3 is CASSQTGTEAFF. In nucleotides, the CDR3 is TGTGCCAGCAGCCAGACAGGCACTGAAGCTTTCTTT.

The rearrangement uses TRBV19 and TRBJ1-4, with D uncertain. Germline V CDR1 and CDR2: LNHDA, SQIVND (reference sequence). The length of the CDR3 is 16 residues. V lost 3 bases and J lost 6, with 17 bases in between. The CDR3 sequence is CASSIRPGGRDEKLFF. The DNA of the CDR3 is TGTGCCAGTAGTATTCGTCCCGGCGGGCGGGATGAAAAACTGTTTTTT.

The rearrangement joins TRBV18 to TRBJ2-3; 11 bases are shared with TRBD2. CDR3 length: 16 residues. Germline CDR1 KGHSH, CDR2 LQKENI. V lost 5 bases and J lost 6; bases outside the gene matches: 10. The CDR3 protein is CASSAGLAGGEDTQYF. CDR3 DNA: TGTGCCAGCTCAGCCGGGCTAGCGGGAGGAGAGGATACGCAGTATTTT.

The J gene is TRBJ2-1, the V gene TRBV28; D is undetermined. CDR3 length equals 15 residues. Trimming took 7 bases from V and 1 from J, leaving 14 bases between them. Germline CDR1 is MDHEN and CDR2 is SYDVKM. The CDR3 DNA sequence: TGTGCCAGCACCTTTTCGTATACGTCCTACAATGAGCAGTTCTTC. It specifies CASTFSYTSYNEQFF.

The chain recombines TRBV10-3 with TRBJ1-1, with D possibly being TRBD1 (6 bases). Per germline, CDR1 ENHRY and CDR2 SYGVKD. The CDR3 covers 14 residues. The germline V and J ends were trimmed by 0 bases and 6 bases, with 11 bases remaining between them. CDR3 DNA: TGTGCCATCAGTGAGTCACGGGGGCACCCTGAAGCTTTCTTT. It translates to CAISESRGHPEAFF.

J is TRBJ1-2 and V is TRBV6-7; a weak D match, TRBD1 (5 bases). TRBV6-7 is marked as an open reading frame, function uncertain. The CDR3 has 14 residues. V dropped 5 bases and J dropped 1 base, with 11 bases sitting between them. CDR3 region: CASSGAGNNYGYTF. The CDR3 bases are TGTGCCAGCAGTGGGGCAGGGAATAACTATGGCTACACCTTC.

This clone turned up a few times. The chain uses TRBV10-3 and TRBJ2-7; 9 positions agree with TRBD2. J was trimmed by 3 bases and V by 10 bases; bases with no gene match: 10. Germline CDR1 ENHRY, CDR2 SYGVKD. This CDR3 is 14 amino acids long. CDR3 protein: CASRPASGVYEQYF. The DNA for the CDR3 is TGTGCCAGCCGCCCGGCTAGCGGGGTCTACGAGCAGTACTTC.

CDR3 sequence reads: CASSSSVSGYTF. The CDR3 nucleotides are TGTGCCAGCAGTTCGTCGGTCTCTGGCTACACCTTC. This chain uses TRBV28 with TRBJ1-2; D is uncertain. V lost 4 bases and J 7 bases, leaving 10 bases between the germline ends. CDR1 and CDR2 from the germline V gene are MDHEN and SYDVKM. CDR3 length equals 12 residues.

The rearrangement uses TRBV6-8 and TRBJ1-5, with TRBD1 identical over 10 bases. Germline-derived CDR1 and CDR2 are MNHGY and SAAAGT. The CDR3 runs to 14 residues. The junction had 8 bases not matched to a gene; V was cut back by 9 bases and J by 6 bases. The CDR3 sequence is CASRQGAGGQPQHF. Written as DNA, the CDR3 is TGTGCCAGTCGACAGGGGGCAGGTGGTCAGCCCCAGCATTTT.

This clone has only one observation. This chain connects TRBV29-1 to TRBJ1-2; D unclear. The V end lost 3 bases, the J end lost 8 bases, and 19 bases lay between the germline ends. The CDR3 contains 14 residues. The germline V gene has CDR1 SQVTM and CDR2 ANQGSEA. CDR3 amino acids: CSVDIPGLDGGYTF. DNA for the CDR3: TGCAGCGTTGATATTCCAGGTCTGGACGGGGGCTACACCTTC.